The table lists the clone carrying this T cell receptor beta chain with a count of one. What it binds is unknown. V was shortened by 4 bases and J by 5 bases, with 6 bases between the two germline ends. The CDR3 contains 12 residues. Per germline, CDR1 LGHNA and CDR2 YNFKEQ. This entry comes from a study of cytomegalovirus exposure and HLA in healthy donors. Donors were nominally healthy when sampled, though unrecorded immune exposures were likely. 60 Vbeta and 13 Jbeta primers were used in PCR. Assay used: immunoSEQ multiplex PCR; TCRdb lists only in-frame clones, some missing. The sample carries some 150,000 clones, 80% recorded once. Overall study findings and caveats: Previous analysis showed most TCR beta V segments were productive about 87% or about 30% of the time.

This chain connects TRBV4-2 to TRBJ1-5; the D is unclear. The source is a man aged 18 to 30 in good health and CMV-seropositive. The specimen sequenced was PBMCs. CDR3 bases: TGTGCCAGCAGCCTCGGGGATCAGCCCCAGCATTTT. Encoded protein: CASSLGDQPQHF.